This paragraph reports one T cell receptor beta chain. Methods used by the authors: For nucleated cells, counts were estimated from reference gene primer amplification. Generated by immunoSEQ multiplex PCR, the TCRdb table keeps only in-frame clones and is missing some. The D gene and trimming were derived from the DNA, and the V and J assignments and clone size from that table. This table holds 200,000 or so clones, around 80% found once. This record comes from a study of blood T cell repertoires in COVID-19. This CDR3 contains 13 residues. V was clipped by 5 bases and J by 6 bases, with 13 bases between them.

The sequence derives from a man aged 35 to 55 who had recovered from COVID-19. Sequences were obtained from peripheral blood. This chain uses TRBV12-3 or TRBV12-4 with TRBJ1-2, with a tentative D call TRBD1 (5 bases). This chain's CDR3 is CASSLGAGDGYTF. The CDR3 DNA reads TGTGCCAGCAGTCTTGGGGCAGGAGATGGCTACACCTTC.